The 12 T cell receptor beta chains listed next were all sequenced from one sample in a study of shared clonotypes between healthy human individuals. Sequencing was performed with immunoSEQ multiplex PCR; in TCRdb, only in-frame clones are kept and a portion is missing. The table includes 600,000 or so clones, more than 95% detected once. CD45RO-negative cells were positively selected for CCR7, leaving out terminally differentiated effector memory CD45RA+ cells. The sequenced sample was naive CD8+ T cells sorted from blood. The origin of the receptors is a man aged 25 to 40 in good health.

This chain links TRBV11-2 with TRBJ2-7; 12 bases agree with TRBD2. V lost 5 bases and J lost 6; bases outside the gene matches: 8. Germline values: CDR1 SGHAT, CDR2 FQNNGV. The CDR3 extends over 15 amino acids. For the CDR3, the DNA is TGTGCCAGCAGCCGGACTAGCGGGAACTCTCGCGAGCAGTACTTC. Protein sequence: CASSRTSGNSREQYF.

The V and J genes are TRBV7-8 and TRBJ2-2; tentatively, D is TRBD2 (6 bases). The V end lost 1 base, the J end lost 5 bases, and 17 bases lay between the germline ends. The length of the CDR3 is 17 residues. CDR1 and CDR2 from the germline V gene are SGHVS and FQNEAQ. DNA of the CDR3: TGTGCCAGCAGCTTAGAATTTTGGGGACTCACTACCGGGGAGCTGTTTTTT. Residues: CASSLEFWGLTTGELFF. Variable domain in full (rest from reference TRBV7-8 and TRBJ2-2): GAGVSQSPRYKVAKRGQDVALRCDPISGHVSLFWYQQALGQGPEFLTYFQNEAQLDKSGLPSDRFFAERPEGSVSTLKIQRTQQEDSAVYLCASSLEFWGLTTGELFFGEGSRLTVL.

This clone was seen a single time. The rearrangement uses TRBV5-4 and TRBJ1-4; no clear D. This CDR3 is built from 11 residues. Trimming removed 3 bases at V and 8 bases at J, with 5 bases between. Germline values: CDR1 SGHNT, CDR2 YYREEE (reference sequence). CDR3 nucleotide sequence: TGTGCCAGCAGCTCTGGAGAAAAACTGTTTTTT. Its protein product is CASSSGEKLFF.

The chain couples TRBV30 to TRBJ2-7, with D possibly TRBD1 on 7 matching bases. The CDR3 length is 14 residues. The germline V gene encodes CDR1 GTSNPN and CDR2 SVGIG (reference sequence). The CDR3 sequence is CGGQEEGRTYEQYF. The CDR3 DNA is TGTGGCGGACAGGAGGAGGGCCGAACCTACGAGCAGTACTTC.

The genes are TRBV5-8 and TRBJ1-5, with TRBD1 as a possible D gene (5 bases). Trimming stripped 3 bases from V and 0 bases from J, with 16 bases between. Germline V CDR1 and CDR2: SGHTS, YDEGEE. This CDR3 contains 17 residues. CDR3 sequence reads: CASSSPRGSYSNQPQHF. CDR3 nucleotide sequence: TGTGCCAGCAGCTCCCCCCGGGGGTCGTATAGCAATCAGCCCCAGCATTTT.

The chain couples TRBV5-4 to TRBJ2-7; D possibly corresponds to TRBD1 (5 bases). The length of the CDR3 is 11 residues. Between the trimmed V and J ends, which lost 4 bases and 6 bases, there was a span of 8 bases. Germline V CDR1 and CDR2: SGHNT, YYREEE (reference sequence). The chain's CDR3 is CASSVGREQYF. CDR3 sequence (DNA): TGTGCCAGCAGCGTGGGGCGCGAGCAGTACTTC.

The chain is built from TRBV9 and TRBJ2-7; the match to TRBD2 covers 8 bases. V lost 3 bases to trimming and J lost 7 bases; unmatched junction nucleotides: 12. From germline, CDR1 is SGDLS and CDR2 YYNGEE. The CDR3 totals 15 residues. The CDR3 nucleotides are TGTGCCAGCAGCGATACTCCGGGACTAGGTACGGAGCAGTACTTC. This translates into CASSDTPGLGTEQYF. The full variable domain, in which reference TRBV9 and TRBJ2-7 provide the parts outside the CDR3, is DSGVTQTPKHLITATGQRVTLRCSPRSGDLSVYWYQQSLDQGLQFLIQYYNGEERAKGNILERFSAQQFPDLHSELNLSSLELGDSALYFCASSDTPGLGTEQYFGPGTRLTVT.

This chain joins TRBV11-2 and TRBJ2-7; D unresolved. The CDR3 consists of 12 residues. CDR1 and CDR2 (germline): SGHAT, FQNNGV. V lost 3 bases, J lost 3 bases, and 6 bases lay in between. The CDR3: CASSFNDYEQYF. CDR3 nucleotides: TGTGCCAGCAGCTTCAACGACTACGAGCAGTACTTC.

The rearrangement uses TRBV6-6 and TRBJ2-1; 9 bases are a match to TRBD2. In germline, CDR1 is MNHNY, CDR2 SVGAGI (reference sequence). The CDR3 has 16 residues. V shed 6 bases and J 6 bases; nucleotides not matched to a gene: 12. For the CDR3, the DNA is TGTGCCAGCAGGGCCCATTTAGCGGGAGTGGCCAATGAGCAGTTCTTC. Its translation: CASRAHLAGVANEQFF.

This sequence joins TRBV9 and TRBJ1-2; possibly TRBD1 for D (6 bases). CDR1 and CDR2 (germline): SGDLS, YYNGEE. The CDR3 is 14 amino acids. Trimming removed 3 bases at V and 8 bases at J, with 17 bases between. Written as DNA, the CDR3 is TGTGCCAGCAGCGCTTCACAGGGCATCCAAGGCTACACCTTC. Its protein product is CASSASQGIQGYTF.

Only one count was recorded for this clone. V is TRBV2 and J is TRBJ2-7, with TRBD1 matching over 11 bases. Germline-derived CDR1 and CDR2 are SNHLY and FYNNEI. CDR3 length equals 14 residues. CDR3 residues: CADVGTGGSYEQYF. The DNA of the CDR3 is TGTGCAGATGTCGGGACAGGGGGTTCCTACGAGCAGTACTTC.

The chain uses TRBV7-2 and TRBJ2-3; D unclear. The CDR3 length is 15 residues. V lost 2 bases and J 0 bases, leaving 9 bases between the germline ends. CDR1 and CDR2 from the germline V gene are SGHTA and FQGNSA. Written as DNA, the CDR3 is TGTGCCAGCAGCTTATCCCAGACTAGCACAGATACGCAGTATTTT. Encoded protein: CASSLSQTSTDTQYF.